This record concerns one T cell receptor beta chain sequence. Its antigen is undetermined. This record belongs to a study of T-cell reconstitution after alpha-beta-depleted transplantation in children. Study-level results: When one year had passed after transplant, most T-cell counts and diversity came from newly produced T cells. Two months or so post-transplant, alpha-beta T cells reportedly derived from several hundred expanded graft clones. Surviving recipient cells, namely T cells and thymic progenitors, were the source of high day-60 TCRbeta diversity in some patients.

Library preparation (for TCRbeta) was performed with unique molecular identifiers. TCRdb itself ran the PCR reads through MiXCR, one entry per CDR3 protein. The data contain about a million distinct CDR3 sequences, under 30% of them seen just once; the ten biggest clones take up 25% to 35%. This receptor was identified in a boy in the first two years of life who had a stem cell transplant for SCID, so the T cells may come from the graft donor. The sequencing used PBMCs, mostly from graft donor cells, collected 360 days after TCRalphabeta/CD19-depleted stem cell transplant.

For the CDR3, the DNA is TGTGCCAGCAGCCGTTTCGACAGGGGTGGAAATCAGCCCCAGCATTTT. Its protein is CASSRFDRGGNQPQHF. The chain combines TRBV11-1 with TRBJ1-5; TRBD1 agrees at 8 bases. Trimming at V came to 5 bases and at J to 4 bases, leaving 10 bases not matched to a gene. Germline lookup yields CDR1 SGHAT and CDR2 FQDESV (reference sequence). CDR3 length: 16 amino acids.